A single sample gave rise to the 18 T cell receptor beta chains below, sequenced in a study of blood T cell repertoires in COVID-19. Repertoires were generated with immunoSEQ multiplex PCR, while TCRdb's copy carries only in-frame clones and drops some. The profile shows over 120,000 clones, approximately 80% of them singletons. Sequencing input: peripheral blood. These receptor sequences come from a human donor in a cohort sampled during active COVID-19.

CDR3 nucleotide sequence: TGCGCCAGCAGCTTGGGGACAGTAGAAGAGACCCAGTACTTC. This gives the protein CASSLGTVEETQYF. The chain employs TRBV5-1 and TRBJ2-5; maybe TRBD1 (6 bases). The CDR3 sequence is 14 residues long. CDR1 is SGHRS, CDR2 YFSETQ, per germline. The V end lost 0 bases, the J end lost 3 bases, and 9 bases lay between the germline ends. Full variable domain (rest looked up from reference TRBV5-1 and TRBJ2-5): KAGVTQTPRYLIKTRGQQVTLSCSPISGHRSVSWYQQTPGQGLQFLFEYFSETQRNKGNFPGRFSGRQFSNSRSEMNVSTLELGDSALYLCASSLGTVEETQYFGPGTRLLVL.

Here the CDR3 reads CASSLVQGQETQYF. In nucleotides, the CDR3 is TGTGCCAGCAGCTTGGTTCAGGGGCAAGAGACCCAGTACTTC. This chain connects TRBV5-4 to TRBJ2-5; a weak D match, TRBD1 (6 bases). V was trimmed by 0 bases and J by 2 bases, leaving 8 bases between them. Germline CDR1 is SGHNT and CDR2 is YYREEE (reference sequence). The CDR3 spans 14 residues.

J is TRBJ2-5 and V is TRBV7-8; 10 bases are shared with TRBD2. V trimming: 2 bases; J trimming: 9 bases; junction bases outside the gene matches: 3. The CDR3 contains 13 residues. CDR1 and CDR2 (germline): SGHVS, FQNEAQ. Here the CDR3 reads CASSLRSGRAQYF. The CDR3 nucleotides read TGTGCCAGCAGCTTACGGAGCGGGAGGGCCCAGTACTTC.

The chain links TRBV5-1 to TRBJ2-1, with TRBD2 matching over 7 bases. The CDR3 spans 16 residues. Germline lookup yields CDR1 SGHRS and CDR2 YFSETQ. V lost 2 bases to trimming and J lost 0 bases; unmatched junction nucleotides: 5. DNA for the CDR3: TGCGCCAGCAGCTTTAGCGGGTCGAGCTCCTACAATGAGCAGTTCTTC. Translated, it gives CASSFSGSSSYNEQFF. Combining the CDR3 with reference TRBV5-1 and TRBJ2-1 gives the whole variable domain KAGVTQTPRYLIKTRGQQVTLSCSPISGHRSVSWYQQTPGQGLQFLFEYFSETQRNKGNFPGRFSGRQFSNSRSEMNVSTLELGDSALYLCASSFSGSSSYNEQFFGPGTRLTVL.

CDR3 bases: TGTGCCAGCAGCTTAGTGGCTAGCGTAGAGCAGTTCTTC. Amino acid sequence: CASSLVASVEQFF. The genes are TRBV11-2 and TRBJ2-1, with a tentative D call TRBD2 (6 bases). The CDR3 consists of 13 residues. The germline V gene has CDR1 SGHAT and CDR2 FQNNGV. V was trimmed by 1 base and J by 10 bases, leaving 11 bases between them.

The chain combines TRBV12-3 or TRBV12-4 with TRBJ1-3; D is possibly TRBD1 (6 bases). V was trimmed by 8 bases and J by 4 bases, leaving 12 bases between them. This CDR3 has 13 amino acids. CDR3 sequence reads: CASSNRDGNTIYF. The CDR3 DNA follows: TGTGCCAGCTCAAACAGGGACGGAAACACCATATATTTT.

This clone was recorded only once. The genes are TRBV18 and TRBJ2-3; the D gene is possibly TRBD2 (5 bases). The CDR3 is made up of 20 amino acids. Deletions cut 5 bases from V and 2 bases from J, with 29 bases between. Per the germline V gene, CDR1 is KGHSH and CDR2 is LQKENI. CDR3 coding DNA: TGTGCCAGCTCAGAATATCGGGGTCTAGCCATACAATCCCCCACAGATACGCAGTATTTT. It is translated as CASSEYRGLAIQSPTDTQYF.

The CDR3 nucleotides are TGTGCCACCAGCAGAGGGGCAGGGACTCGCAATCAGCCCCAGCATTTT. Protein product: CATSRGAGTRNQPQHF. This chain connects TRBV15 to TRBJ1-5; possible D gene TRBD1, 5 bases. The CDR3 runs 16 residues. CDR1 is LNHNV and CDR2 is YYDKDF in the germline V gene (reference sequence). V was clipped by 1 base and J by 2 bases, with 12 bases between them.

This clone was found many times. CDR3 sequence (DNA): TGTGCCAGTAGCCGAACAGGGGAAACTAATGAAAAACTGTTTTTT. Amino acid sequence: CASSRTGETNEKLFF. The chain is built from TRBV19 and TRBJ1-4, with TRBD1 matching 7 bases. Trimming removed 6 bases from V and 1 base from J; junction bases left unmatched: 5. CDR3 length equals 15 residues. CDR1 and CDR2 from the germline V gene are LNHDA and SQIVND (reference sequence).

This clone is a singleton in its sample. The rearrangement joins TRBV5-6 to TRBJ2-2, with 9 bases matching TRBD1. Germline V gene data show CDR1 as SGHDT and CDR2 as YYEEEE. V was clipped by 2 bases and J by 8 bases; unmatched bases: 10. The CDR3 sequence is 16 residues long. The DNA of the CDR3 is TGTGCCAGCAGCTTTATTGACAGGGGGAGTGGTGGGGAGCTGTTTTTT. Amino acid sequence: CASSFIDRGSGGELFF.

This chain links TRBV6-6 with TRBJ2-1; TRBD1 matches 8 bases. Unmatched junction bases numbered 13, after V lost 6 bases and J lost 6 bases. Germline V gene lookup returns CDR1 MNHNY and CDR2 SVGAGI (reference sequence). There are 16 residues in the CDR3. CDR3 DNA: TGTGCCAGCAGCCCAGGGCCGGGACAGGCGACCAATGAGCAGTTCTTC. Its protein product is CASSPGPGQATNEQFF.

The rearrangement links TRBV15 to TRBJ1-1; D may be TRBD1 (5 bases). This CDR3 contains 16 residues. Germline V CDR1 and CDR2: LNHNV, YYDKDF (reference sequence). The V gene lost 0 bases and the J gene lost 1 base, with 12 bases spanning the gap. The DNA of the CDR3 is TGTGCCACCAGCAGAGAAAGACCGGGGGGGAACACTGAAGCTTTCTTT. Translated: CATSRERPGGNTEAFF. Full variable domain (outside the CDR3, taken from reference TRBV15 and TRBJ1-1): DAMVIQNPRYQVTQFGKPVTLSCSQTLNHNVMYWYQQKSSQAPKLLFHYYDKDFNNEADTPDNFQSRRPNTSFCFLDIRSPGLGDTAMYLCATSRERPGGNTEAFFGQGTRLTVV.

This rearrangement joins TRBV2 to TRBJ1-2; D is unresolved. The germline gives CDR1 SNHLY, CDR2 FYNNEI. V dropped 6 bases and J dropped 7 bases, with 9 bases sitting between them. The CDR3 has 11 residues. The CDR3 reads CASRRNGGYTF. In DNA, the CDR3 is TGTGCCAGCAGGCGCAACGGTGGCTACACCTTC.

This clone was counted a single time. The chain joins TRBV5-1 to TRBJ1-1; D is perhaps TRBD1 (5 bases). Germline V gives CDR1 SGHRS, CDR2 YFSETQ. The CDR3 has 14 amino acids. V dropped 4 bases and J dropped 1 base, with 11 bases sitting between them. Here the CDR3 reads CASSATGGNTEAFF. Here the CDR3 DNA reads TGCGCCAGCAGCGCTACCGGGGGGAACACTGAAGCTTTCTTT.

V usage is TRBV7-3 and J usage is TRBJ2-1; 8 bases map to TRBD2. CDR1 SGHTA and CDR2 FQGTGA come from the germline V gene. CDR3 length: 15 residues. The V gene end was trimmed by 5 bases and the J gene end by 4 bases; junction bases not matched to a gene: 7. The CDR3 bases are TGTGCCAGCAGCCCCCGGGAGGGCCCTTACAATGAGCAGTTCTTC. This sequence encodes CASSPREGPYNEQFF. Using reference TRBV7-3 and TRBJ2-1 for the parts outside the CDR3, the full variable domain is GAGVSQTPSNKVTEKGKYVELRCDPISGHTALYWYRQSLGQGPEFLIYFQGTGAADDSGLPNDRFFAVRPEGSVSTLKIQRTERGDSAVYLCASSPREGPYNEQFFGPGTRLTVL.

Notes on this clone: The sample holds other DNA sequences that translate to the same CDR3. J is TRBJ2-2 and V is TRBV7-2, with D perhaps matching TRBD2 (6 bases). From germline, CDR1 is SGHTA and CDR2 FQGNSA. This CDR3 is 14 amino acids long. The V gene lost 0 bases and the J gene lost 5 bases, with 7 bases spanning the gap. Here the CDR3 reads CASSLAGGTGELFF. The DNA for the CDR3 is TGTGCCAGCAGCTTAGCGGGGGGAACCGGGGAGCTGTTTTTT. The full variable domain, completed using reference TRBV7-2 and TRBJ2-2, is GAGVSQSPSNKVTEKGKDVELRCDPISGHTALYWYRQSLGQGLEFLIYFQGNSAPDKSGLPSDRFSAERTGGSVSTLTIQRTQQEDSAVYLCASSLAGGTGELFFGEGSRLTVL.

The J gene is TRBJ2-2, the V gene TRBV7-2, with a possible D match to TRBD2 (5 bases). Trimming stripped 0 bases from V and 7 bases from J, with 9 bases between. The CDR3 is 14 residues long. The germline CDR1 and CDR2 sequences are SGHTA and FQGNSA. In nucleotides, the CDR3 is TGTGCCAGCAGCTTAGCGGGAGTGATCGGGGAGCTGTTTTTT. Encoded protein: CASSLAGVIGELFF.

This clone was seen a single time. This chain joins TRBV6-6 and TRBJ1-2; 8 bases line up with TRBD1. The CDR3 is 14 amino acids. V shed 2 bases and J 4 bases; nucleotides not matched to a gene: 3. The V gene's germline CDR1 is MNHNY and CDR2 SVGAGI (reference sequence). CDR3 nucleotide sequence: TGTGCCAGCAGTTACATGGACAGGGCCTATGGCTACACCTTC. As protein: CASSYMDRAYGYTF.